This T cell receptor (beta chain) emerged from a study of cytotoxic CD8 clonotypes in ibrutinib-treated CLL. Overall study: Outcomes included around 25 partial and 2 complete responses; after median roughly 69 months, 14 stayed remitted and 12 progressed. Study results and caveats: T-cell clonality at baseline went above that of age-matched healthy donors and rose and fell with circulating CD8+ T-cell counts. Clonality increased at ibrutinib response and stayed stable in sustained remission. At progression, however, it fell back toward baseline. Samples were collected at differing times from sustained-remission and progressing patients.

To note about this clone: Its antigen is still unknown.

Some clones are missing from TCRdb's copy, which holds only in-frame ones; the method was immunoSEQ multiplex PCR. The table records under 200,000 clones, roughly 80% of them present only once. With 0 bases removed from V and 7 bases from J, the gap between germline ends came to 17 bases. Germline CDR1 reads SGDLS; CDR2 reads YYNGEE. The CDR3 spans 16 residues. The sample in question was PBMCs, obtained after 12 months of ibrutinib treatment. This receptor was taken from a human donor with chronic lymphocytic leukemia. The genes are TRBV9 and TRBJ1-3; maybe TRBD1 (5 bases). The CDR3 sequence is CASSVAKGRTGNTIYF. The CDR3 nucleotides are TGTGCCAGCAGCGTAGCAAAGGGGCGGACCGGCAACACCATATATTTT.